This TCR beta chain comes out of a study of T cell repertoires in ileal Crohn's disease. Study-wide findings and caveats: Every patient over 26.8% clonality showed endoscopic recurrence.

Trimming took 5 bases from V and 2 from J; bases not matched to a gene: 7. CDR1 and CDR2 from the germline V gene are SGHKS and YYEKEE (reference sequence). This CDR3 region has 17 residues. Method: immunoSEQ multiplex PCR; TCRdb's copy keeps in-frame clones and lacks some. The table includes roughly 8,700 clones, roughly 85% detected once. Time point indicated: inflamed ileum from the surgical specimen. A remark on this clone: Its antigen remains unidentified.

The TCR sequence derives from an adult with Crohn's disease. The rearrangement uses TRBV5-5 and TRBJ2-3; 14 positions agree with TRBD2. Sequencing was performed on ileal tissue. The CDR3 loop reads CASSQRLAGGPTDTQYF. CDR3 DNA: TGTGCCAGCAGTCAGAGACTAGCGGGAGGGCCCACAGATACGCAGTATTTT.